A selection of T cell receptor beta chains follows, all from one sample in a study of cytomegalovirus exposure and HLA in healthy donors. Generated by immunoSEQ multiplex PCR, the TCRdb table keeps only in-frame clones and is missing some. Of more than 70,000 clones detected, about three quarters appear once; the ten largest clones hold around 2.1%. Sequencing was done on a sample of PBMCs. These receptor sequences come from a boy aged 5 to 17 in good health and CMV-seronegative. Both conserved end residues are part of each CDR3. A D gene is named only where the DNA matches it firmly. Only part of the rows carry a size: once, few, many, or a class if the clone is expanded.

v_gene	abundance	d_gene	j_gene	len	CDR3aa
TRBV18	NA	NA	TRBJ1-2	13	CASSPRRDYGYTF
TRBV5-1	NA	NA	TRBJ2-7	13	CASSGAGAYEQYF
TRBV5-4	NA	TRBD1	TRBJ1-5	13	CASSRDRNQPQHF
TRBV5-4	NA	NA	TRBJ2-7	11	CASSLGDEQYF
TRBV10-2	NA	NA	TRBJ1-6	15	CASSGKGGNNSPLHF
TRBV6-5	NA	NA	TRBJ1-2	14	CASSYSGGLYGYTF
TRBV29-1	NA	TRBD1	TRBJ1-1	15	CSVEHRGGRGTEAFF
TRBV5-1	NA	TRBD2	TRBJ2-1	15	CASSLEGGRYNEQFF
TRBV28	few	TRBD2	TRBJ2-3	16	CASESTGSGGYKTQYF
TRBV7-2	NA	NA	TRBJ1-5	14	CASSLGGVNQPQHF
TRBV5-1	NA	NA	TRBJ2-6	15	CASTTFLSGANVLTF
TRBV19	NA	TRBD2	TRBJ2-7	13	CASSTQGLYEQYF
TRBV4-1	NA	NA	TRBJ1-2	12	CASSRGGIGYTF
TRBV27	NA	TRBD1	TRBJ2-1	13	CASSWGQGNEQFF
TRBV28	once	NA	TRBJ2-7	14	CASSLEGQSYEQYF
TRBV5-1	once	NA	TRBJ1-1	14	CASSGRGTNTEAFF
TRBV30	NA	TRBD1	TRBJ1-5	18	CAWSVQRGLLYSNQPQHF
TRBV4-3	NA	NA	TRBJ2-1	18	CASSQEGSPLGSYNEQFF
TRBV28	NA	NA	TRBJ2-5	11	CASSFKETQYF
TRBV28	NA	TRBD1	TRBJ1-4	14	CASSARTGYEKLFF
TRBV4-1	few	NA	TRBJ1-5	15	CASSQSDRLNQPQHF
TRBV4-1	once	TRBD2	TRBJ2-1	15	CASSPRLAGENEQFF
TRBV9	NA	TRBD2	TRBJ2-7	16	CARGGVTRNQIYEQYF
TRBV6-1	NA	TRBD1	TRBJ2-7	15	CASNERTGAFYEQYF
TRBV15	once	NA	TRBJ2-5	14	CATSRDTGKETQYF
TRBV9	NA	TRBD2	TRBJ2-7	15	CASSVAGLAGNEQYF
TRBV4-1	few	TRBD2	TRBJ2-7	16	CASSRATAGTSYEQYF
TRBV30	once	NA	TRBJ2-1	13	CAWSFSGDNEQFF
TRBV5-1	NA	NA	TRBJ2-5	11	CASSGTGTHYF
TRBV15	NA	TRBD1	TRBJ2-3	13	CATSGTATDTQYF
TRBV2	NA	TRBD2	TRBJ2-7	14	CASSEWDYSYEQYF
TRBV19	NA	NA	TRBJ2-6	13	CASSYSGANVLTF
TRBV10-2	NA	TRBD1	TRBJ1-2	14	CASSDRGVWNGYTF
TRBV13	NA	TRBD1	TRBJ1-6	14	CASSSGTEVSPLHF
TRBV28	NA	TRBD1	TRBJ2-2	16	CASSAPGQGNTGELFF
TRBV28	NA	NA	TRBJ2-1	11	CASRMSNEQFF
TRBV4-1	NA	NA	TRBJ2-7	15	CASSQVTGNSYEQYF
TRBV5-1	NA	TRBD1	TRBJ1-2	15	CASSLGEDRGLGYTF
TRBV2	NA	TRBD2	TRBJ2-3	16	CASSDLLAGSTDTQYF
TRBV30	NA	NA	NA	14	CAWSVTGRAYEQYF
TRBV7-9	NA	NA	TRBJ2-1	14	CASSFAREVSEQFF
TRBV28	NA	TRBD1	TRBJ1-2	13	CASWDREGYGYTF
TRBV29-1	NA	NA	TRBJ2-7	12	CSVEDSGYEQYF
TRBV6-1	NA	NA	TRBJ2-2	13	CASIQINTGELFF
TRBV10-3	NA	TRBD1	TRBJ1-2	14	CAISEGRGTYGYTF
TRBV7-6	NA	NA	TRBJ1-2	14	CASSPAPGDYGYTF
TRBV30	NA	NA	TRBJ1-5	13	CAWTMGGNQPQHF
TRBV7-2	NA	NA	TRBJ1-5	14	CASSPPESNQPQHF
TRBV7-8	NA	NA	TRBJ2-6	17	CASSDSPRGTGANVLTF
TRBV25-1	NA	TRBD2	TRBJ2-1	16	CASSLAGTSGINEQFF
TRBV28	NA	TRBD2	TRBJ2-3	13	CASGGRAGDTQYF
TRBV25-1	NA	TRBD2	TRBJ2-1	15	CASRGGSGDYNEQFF